The rows below give T cell receptor beta chains drawn from one sample of a study of blood T cell repertoires in COVID-19. Only in-frame clones appear in the TCRdb table, and some are missing; sequencing was by immunoSEQ multiplex PCR. This repertoire shows over 150,000 clones, roughly 88% found once; its top ten account for roughly a tenth. Sequencing input: peripheral blood. The receptor set was obtained from a woman of 80 years or more with active or convalescent COVID-19. Each CDR3 is given with its conserved first and last residue. Fields, in order: D gene, clone size, V gene, J gene, CDR3 DNA, CDR3 protein. A D gene is named only where the DNA matches it firmly. Size is stated for part of the rows, as once, few or many counts, or as a class when the clone is expanded.

d_gene: TRBD1; abundance: -; v_gene: TRBV5-4; j_gene: TRBJ1-2; CDR3nt: TGTGCCAGCAGCGAGGGACAGAGAAATGGCTACACCTTC; CDR3aa: CASSEGQRNGYTF
d_gene: -; abundance: -; v_gene: TRBV10-3; j_gene: TRBJ1-1; CDR3nt: TGTGCCATCAGTGAGATACAGGCTATGGGCACTGAAGCTTTCTTT; CDR3aa: CAISEIQAMGTEAFF
d_gene: -; abundance: -; v_gene: TRBV7-9; j_gene: TRBJ1-1; CDR3nt: TGTGCCAGCAGCCCCAGGGCAATGAACACTGAAGCTTTCTTT; CDR3aa: CASSPRAMNTEAFF
d_gene: -; abundance: -; v_gene: TRBV3-1/TRBV3-2; j_gene: TRBJ1-3; CDR3nt: TGTGCCAGCAGCCCCTCTGGGACAGGAAACACCATATATTTT; CDR3aa: CASSPSGTGNTIYF
d_gene: TRBD1; abundance: -; v_gene: TRBV11-2; j_gene: TRBJ1-6; CDR3nt: TGTGCCAGCAGCTTACTCCTACAGGGGGATTCACCCCTCCACTTT; CDR3aa: CASSLLLQGDSPLHF
d_gene: TRBD1; abundance: few; v_gene: TRBV4-3; j_gene: TRBJ1-4; CDR3nt: TGCGCCAGCAGCCAAGATAGACAGGGAGGTGAAAAACTGTTTTTT; CDR3aa: CASSQDRQGGEKLFF
d_gene: -; abundance: once; v_gene: TRBV13; j_gene: TRBJ1-3; CDR3nt: TGTGCCAGCAGCTCCGGCCTGGACACCACCGGGGGAAACACCATATATTTT; CDR3aa: CASSSGLDTTGGNTIYF
d_gene: TRBD2; abundance: -; v_gene: TRBV7-2; j_gene: TRBJ2-3; CDR3nt: TGTGCCAGCAGCAAGGGACTAGCGGGGGGCACAGATACGCAGTATTTT; CDR3aa: CASSKGLAGGTDTQYF
d_gene: -; abundance: once; v_gene: TRBV2; j_gene: TRBJ1-4; CDR3nt: TGTGCCAGCATGTGGTCCTTCTACTCTAATGAAAAACTGTTTTTT; CDR3aa: CASMWSFYSNEKLFF
d_gene: -; abundance: -; v_gene: TRBV27; j_gene: TRBJ1-4; CDR3nt: TGTGCCAGCAGTTTGGTGTCAGCAACTAATGAAAAACTGTTTTTT; CDR3aa: CASSLVSATNEKLFF
d_gene: -; abundance: -; v_gene: TRBV5-6; j_gene: TRBJ2-5; CDR3nt: TGTGCCAGCAGCTTTCGGACAGCCTTGCGGGAGACCCAGTACTTC; CDR3aa: CASSFRTALRETQYF
d_gene: -; abundance: -; v_gene: TRBV4-3; j_gene: TRBJ1-4; CDR3nt: TGCGCCAGCGCAGGGACAACTAATGAAAAACTGTTTTTT; CDR3aa: CASAGTTNEKLFF
d_gene: -; abundance: -; v_gene: TRBV6-5; j_gene: TRBJ1-5; CDR3nt: TGTGCCAGCAGCGTGAGAGTTAGTCAGCCCCAGCATTTT; CDR3aa: CASSVRVSQPQHF
d_gene: TRBD1; abundance: -; v_gene: TRBV3-1/TRBV3-2; j_gene: TRBJ1-1; CDR3nt: TGTGCCAGCAGCGAACCGGGACAGATGAACACTGAAGCTTTCTTT; CDR3aa: CASSEPGQMNTEAFF
d_gene: -; abundance: -; v_gene: TRBV7-7; j_gene: TRBJ2-7; CDR3nt: TGTGCTAGCAGCATCACCGCCGGCTACGAGCAGTACTTC; CDR3aa: CASSITAGYEQYF
d_gene: TRBD1; abundance: once; v_gene: TRBV7-8; j_gene: TRBJ2-7; CDR3nt: TGTGCCAGCAACCCGGGACAGTACTACGAGCAGTACTTC; CDR3aa: CASNPGQYYEQYF
d_gene: -; abundance: -; v_gene: TRBV15; j_gene: TRBJ1-1; CDR3nt: TGTGCCACCAGCAGAGTACGGGACACTGAAGCTTTCTTT; CDR3aa: CATSRVRDTEAFF
d_gene: TRBD1; abundance: -; v_gene: TRBV19; j_gene: TRBJ1-5; CDR3nt: TGTGCCGCCTCAGGGGGCAGTCAGCCCCAGCATTTT; CDR3aa: CAASGGSQPQHF
d_gene: TRBD2; abundance: -; v_gene: TRBV5-1; j_gene: TRBJ2-3; CDR3nt: TGCGCCAGCAGCCTCCTCGCGGGGGGGCAGCCAGATACGCAGTATTTT; CDR3aa: CASSLLAGGQPDTQYF
d_gene: -; abundance: -; v_gene: TRBV9; j_gene: TRBJ1-5; CDR3nt: TGTGCCAGCAGCGGGGACGGAGGGGTCAATCAGCCCCAGCATTTT; CDR3aa: CASSGDGGVNQPQHF
d_gene: -; abundance: -; v_gene: TRBV28; j_gene: TRBJ2-7; CDR3nt: TGTGCCAGCAGTTCTCCGTCCTCGGTAGGGGGAAGCTCCTACGAGCAGTACTTC; CDR3aa: CASSSPSSVGGSSYEQYF
d_gene: -; abundance: -; v_gene: TRBV27; j_gene: TRBJ2-7; CDR3nt: TGTGCCAGCAGTTCCAACGACTTCGTTACAGGGTACGAGCAGTACTTC; CDR3aa: CASSSNDFVTGYEQYF
d_gene: TRBD1; abundance: few; v_gene: TRBV6-5; j_gene: TRBJ1-1; CDR3nt: TGTGCCAGCAGTTACTCGGCAGGGGGCACTGAAGCTTTCTTT; CDR3aa: CASSYSAGGTEAFF
d_gene: TRBD1; abundance: -; v_gene: TRBV7-2; j_gene: TRBJ1-1; CDR3nt: TGTGCCAGCAGAGCCGACAGGGGCACTGAAGCTTTCTTT; CDR3aa: CASRADRGTEAFF
d_gene: -; abundance: -; v_gene: TRBV12-3/TRBV12-4; j_gene: TRBJ2-3; CDR3nt: TGTGCCAGCAGATTTATAGCGGCAGATACGCAGTATTTT; CDR3aa: CASRFIAADTQYF
d_gene: TRBD2; abundance: -; v_gene: TRBV13; j_gene: TRBJ2-3; CDR3nt: TGTGCCAGCAGCTTAGGTCCCTTCACGGGTAGCGGGGGCACAGATACGCAGTATTTT; CDR3aa: CASSLGPFTGSGGTDTQYF
d_gene: TRBD1; abundance: -; v_gene: TRBV7-2; j_gene: TRBJ1-5; CDR3nt: TGTGCCAGCAGCTGGGACAGTTCTAGCAATCAGCCCCAGCATTTT; CDR3aa: CASSWDSSSNQPQHF
d_gene: TRBD1; abundance: -; v_gene: TRBV6-5; j_gene: TRBJ1-2; CDR3nt: TGTGCCAGCAGTTCGGGACAGGTGAATAACTATGGCTACACCTTC; CDR3aa: CASSSGQVNNYGYTF
d_gene: -; abundance: few; v_gene: TRBV7-2; j_gene: TRBJ1-6; CDR3nt: TGTGCCAGCAGCTTAGGTTCTTGGGGCTCACCCCTCCACTTT; CDR3aa: CASSLGSWGSPLHF
d_gene: -; abundance: few; v_gene: TRBV9; j_gene: TRBJ1-5; CDR3nt: TGTGCCAGCAGCGGGACAGACCGACTTATTGGCAATCAGCCCCAGCATTTT; CDR3aa: CASSGTDRLIGNQPQHF
d_gene: TRBD1; abundance: -; v_gene: TRBV3-1/TRBV3-2; j_gene: TRBJ1-2; CDR3nt: TGTGCCAGCAGCCGAAGGACAGGGGGCTATGGCTACACCTTC; CDR3aa: CASSRRTGGYGYTF
d_gene: -; abundance: -; v_gene: TRBV7-8; j_gene: TRBJ1-3; CDR3nt: TGTGCCAGCAAACAGGACGGGCACCGGGACACCATATATTTT; CDR3aa: CASKQDGHRDTIYF
d_gene: -; abundance: -; v_gene: TRBV4-3; j_gene: TRBJ2-2; CDR3nt: TGCGCCAGCAGCCAAGAACCTACAGCGGCCCCCGGGGAGCTGTTTTTT; CDR3aa: CASSQEPTAAPGELFF
d_gene: TRBD1; abundance: -; v_gene: TRBV4-3; j_gene: TRBJ1-4; CDR3nt: TGCGCCAGCAGCCTCGCGGTAGGGACAGGGGATGAAAAACTGTTTTTT; CDR3aa: CASSLAVGTGDEKLFF
d_gene: -; abundance: -; v_gene: TRBV7-8; j_gene: TRBJ1-1; CDR3nt: TGTGCCAGCAGCTTACGGGGAACTGAAGCTTTCTTT; CDR3aa: CASSLRGTEAFF
d_gene: -; abundance: -; v_gene: TRBV4-3; j_gene: TRBJ2-7; CDR3nt: TGCGCCAGCAGCAAGTATTACTTAGCGGACGAGCAGTACTTC; CDR3aa: CASSKYYLADEQYF
d_gene: -; abundance: -; v_gene: TRBV11-3; j_gene: TRBJ1-2; CDR3nt: TGTGCCAGCAGCTTAGATCTTTGGGGGGAAGCTAACTATGGCTACACCTTC; CDR3aa: CASSLDLWGEANYGYTF
d_gene: -; abundance: -; v_gene: TRBV7-6; j_gene: TRBJ1-1; CDR3nt: TGTGCCAGCAGCTTACAGGAGAACACTGAAGCTTTCTTT; CDR3aa: CASSLQENTEAFF
d_gene: TRBD1; abundance: -; v_gene: TRBV7-2; j_gene: TRBJ1-4; CDR3nt: TGTGCCAGCAGCACCCAGCAGGGGGCTAATGAAAAACTGTTTTTT; CDR3aa: CASSTQQGANEKLFF
d_gene: TRBD2; abundance: once; v_gene: TRBV3-1/TRBV3-2; j_gene: TRBJ2-3; CDR3nt: TGTGCCAGCAGCCAAGGGGCTGGTCTAGCGGGGGTAAGGGGCACAGATACGCAGTATTTT; CDR3aa: CASSQGAGLAGVRGTDTQYF
d_gene: TRBD1; abundance: -; v_gene: TRBV11-2; j_gene: TRBJ1-2; CDR3nt: TGTGCCAGCAGCTCCATCTTCACAGGGGTCTATGGCTACACCTTC; CDR3aa: CASSSIFTGVYGYTF
d_gene: TRBD1; abundance: -; v_gene: TRBV9; j_gene: TRBJ1-2; CDR3nt: TGTGCCAGCAGCGCCGGGGGACAGGCAGTCTATGGCTACACCTTC; CDR3aa: CASSAGGQAVYGYTF
d_gene: -; abundance: -; v_gene: TRBV20-1; j_gene: TRBJ1-1; CDR3nt: TGCAGTGCTAGTCAGAACACTGAAGCTTTCTTT; CDR3aa: CSASQNTEAFF
d_gene: TRBD1; abundance: -; v_gene: TRBV6-5; j_gene: TRBJ1-1; CDR3nt: TGTGCCAGCAGTTACGCGACAGGGTGGAACACTGAAGCTTTCTTT; CDR3aa: CASSYATGWNTEAFF
d_gene: TRBD1; abundance: -; v_gene: TRBV6-5; j_gene: TRBJ2-2; CDR3nt: TGTGCCACTATGACAGGGACGAACACCGGGGAGCTGTTTTTT; CDR3aa: CATMTGTNTGELFF
d_gene: TRBD1; abundance: -; v_gene: TRBV29-1; j_gene: TRBJ1-1; CDR3nt: TGCAGCGTTGACCGGACAGGCTTGAACACTGAAGCTTTCTTT; CDR3aa: CSVDRTGLNTEAFF
d_gene: -; abundance: -; v_gene: TRBV7-3; j_gene: TRBJ2-3; CDR3nt: TGTGCCAGCAGCTTACAGGGGGGCGGTGTGGATACGCAGTATTTT; CDR3aa: CASSLQGGGVDTQYF
d_gene: -; abundance: -; v_gene: TRBV6-5; j_gene: TRBJ1-2; CDR3nt: TGTGCCAGCAACCCCAGAATCCTAGAAGCATATGGCTACACCTTC; CDR3aa: CASNPRILEAYGYTF
d_gene: TRBD1; abundance: -; v_gene: TRBV15; j_gene: TRBJ2-3; CDR3nt: TGTGCCACCAGCAGGGGGACAGGGGGAACAGATACGCAGTATTTT; CDR3aa: CATSRGTGGTDTQYF
d_gene: TRBD1; abundance: -; v_gene: TRBV7-9; j_gene: TRBJ2-7; CDR3nt: TGTGCCAGCAGCCAAGCAATGGGACAGGGTGGACAGTACTTC; CDR3aa: CASSQAMGQGGQYF
d_gene: -; abundance: -; v_gene: TRBV12-5; j_gene: TRBJ2-2; CDR3nt: TGTGCTAGTGGTTTGGGGACAGCGAACACCGGGGAGCTGTTTTTT; CDR3aa: CASGLGTANTGELFF
d_gene: TRBD1; abundance: -; v_gene: TRBV23-1; j_gene: TRBJ2-1; CDR3nt: TGCGCCAGCAGTCCGACAGGGATGGGATGCAATGAGCAGTTCTTC; CDR3aa: CASSPTGMGCNEQFF
d_gene: -; abundance: -; v_gene: TRBV7-8; j_gene: TRBJ1-2; CDR3nt: TGTGCCAGCAGCTTAGGCTGGCAATCTAACTATGGCTACACCTTC; CDR3aa: CASSLGWQSNYGYTF
d_gene: TRBD2; abundance: -; v_gene: TRBV10-3; j_gene: TRBJ2-1; CDR3nt: TGTGCCATCAGTGAGTCCGGGGGGGGGACCTACAATGAGCAGTTCTTC; CDR3aa: CAISESGGGTYNEQFF
d_gene: TRBD1; abundance: -; v_gene: TRBV7-2; j_gene: TRBJ1-1; CDR3nt: TGTGCCAGCAGCTTCTGGACAGGAGGGATAAACACTGAAGCTTTCTTT; CDR3aa: CASSFWTGGINTEAFF